This T cell receptor beta chain was found in a study of early T cells in non-severe SARS-CoV-2 infection. Study findings and constraints: Comparison of clonotypes with VDJdb favored anti-spike CD8 responses while missing private and CD4 specificities.

This clonotype was observed a handful of times. The antigen is unknown. One entry per CDR3 protein, called by TCRdb with MiXCR from the 5' RACE reads. This table holds 59,000 or so distinct CDR3 sequences, roughly 13% found once. This TCR was sampled from an adult who was a healthcare worker with PCR-confirmed SARS-CoV-2 infection or an uninfected control (not recorded which). The source material was whole blood, sampled at baseline.

The CDR3 bases are TGTGCCAGCAGTGTAAAGGGACAGTTTAATGAAAAACTGTTTTTT. It is translated as CASSVKGQFNEKLFF. The V call is TRBV2, the J call TRBJ1-4, with TRBD1 matching over 7 bases. Germline CDR1 is SNHLY and CDR2 is FYNNEI. With 4 bases clipped from V and 4 bases from J, the junction kept 6 bases outside the gene matches. CDR3 length: 15 residues.